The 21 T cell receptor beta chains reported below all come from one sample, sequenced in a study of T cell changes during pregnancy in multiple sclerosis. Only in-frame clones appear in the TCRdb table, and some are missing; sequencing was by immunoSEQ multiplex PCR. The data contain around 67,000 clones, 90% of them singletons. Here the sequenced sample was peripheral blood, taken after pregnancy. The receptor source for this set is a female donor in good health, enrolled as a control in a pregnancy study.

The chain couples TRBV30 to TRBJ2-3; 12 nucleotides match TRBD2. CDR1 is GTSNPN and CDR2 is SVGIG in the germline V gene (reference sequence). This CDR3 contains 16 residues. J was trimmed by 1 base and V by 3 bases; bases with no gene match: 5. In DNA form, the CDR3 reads TGTGCCTGGAGAACTAGCGGGGGGCTCCGCACAGATACGCAGTATTTT. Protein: CAWRTSGGLRTDTQYF.

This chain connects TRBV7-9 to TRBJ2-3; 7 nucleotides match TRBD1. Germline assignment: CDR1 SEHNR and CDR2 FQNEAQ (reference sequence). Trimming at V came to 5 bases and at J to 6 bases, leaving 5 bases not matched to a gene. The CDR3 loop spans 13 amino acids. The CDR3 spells CASSLQGPDTQYF. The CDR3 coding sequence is TGTGCCAGCAGCCTACAGGGGCCCGATACGCAGTATTTT.

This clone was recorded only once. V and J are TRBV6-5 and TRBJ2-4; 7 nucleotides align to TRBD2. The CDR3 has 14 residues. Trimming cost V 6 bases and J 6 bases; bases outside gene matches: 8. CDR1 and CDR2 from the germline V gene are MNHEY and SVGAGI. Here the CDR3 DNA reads TGTGCCAGCAGCCCCTGGGAGGGAGGAAACATTCAGTACTTC. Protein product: CASSPWEGGNIQYF.

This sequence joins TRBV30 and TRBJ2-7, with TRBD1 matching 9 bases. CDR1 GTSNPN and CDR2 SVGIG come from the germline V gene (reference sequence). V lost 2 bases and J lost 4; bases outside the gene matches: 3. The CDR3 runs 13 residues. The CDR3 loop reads CAWSPDRGYEQYF. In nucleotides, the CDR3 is TGTGCCTGGAGTCCGGACAGGGGTTACGAGCAGTACTTC.

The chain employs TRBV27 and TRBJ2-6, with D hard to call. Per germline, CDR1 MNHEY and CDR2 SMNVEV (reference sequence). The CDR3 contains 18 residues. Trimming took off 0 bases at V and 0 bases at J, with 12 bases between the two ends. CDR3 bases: TGTGCCAGCAGTTTATCGAAACAGCCGAACTCTGGGGCCAACGTCCTGACTTTC. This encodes CASSLSKQPNSGANVLTF.

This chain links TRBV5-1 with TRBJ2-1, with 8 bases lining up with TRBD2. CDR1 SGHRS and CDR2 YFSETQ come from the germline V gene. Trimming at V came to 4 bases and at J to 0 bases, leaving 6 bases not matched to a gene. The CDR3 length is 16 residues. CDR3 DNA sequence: TGCGCCAGCAGCCTCAGCGGGAGAGCCTCCTACAATGAGCAGTTCTTC. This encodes CASSLSGRASYNEQFF.

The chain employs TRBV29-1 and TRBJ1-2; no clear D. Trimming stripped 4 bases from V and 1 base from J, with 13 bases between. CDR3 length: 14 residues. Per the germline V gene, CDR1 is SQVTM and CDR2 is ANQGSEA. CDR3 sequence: CSVGLQLVNYGYTF. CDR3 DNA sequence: TGCAGCGTTGGCTTACAGTTGGTTAACTATGGCTACACCTTC.

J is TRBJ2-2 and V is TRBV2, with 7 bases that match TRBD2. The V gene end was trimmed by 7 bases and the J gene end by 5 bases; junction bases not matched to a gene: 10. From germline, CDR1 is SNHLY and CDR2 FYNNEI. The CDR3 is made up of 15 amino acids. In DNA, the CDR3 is TGTGCCAGCAATAATCGGGGGGTCAGAACCGGGGAGCTGTTTTTT. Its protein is CASNNRGVRTGELFF.

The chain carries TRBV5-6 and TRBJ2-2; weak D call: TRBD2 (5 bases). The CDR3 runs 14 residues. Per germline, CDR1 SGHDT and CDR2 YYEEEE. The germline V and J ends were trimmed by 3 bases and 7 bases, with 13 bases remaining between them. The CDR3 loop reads CASSSGEWIGELFF. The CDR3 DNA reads TGTGCCAGCAGCTCCGGGGAGTGGATCGGGGAGCTGTTTTTT.

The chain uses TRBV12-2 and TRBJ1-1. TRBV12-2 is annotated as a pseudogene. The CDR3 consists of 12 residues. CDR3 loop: CASRLVRSEAFF. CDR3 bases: TGTGCAAGTCGCTTAGTACGGAGTGAAGCTTTCTTT.

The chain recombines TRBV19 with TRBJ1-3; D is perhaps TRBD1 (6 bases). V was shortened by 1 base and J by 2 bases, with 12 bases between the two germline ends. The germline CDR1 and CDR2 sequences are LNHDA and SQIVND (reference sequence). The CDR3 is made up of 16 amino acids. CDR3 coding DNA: TGTGCCAGTAGTATAGCAGGGGAATTGACTGGAAACACCATATATTTT. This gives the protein CASSIAGELTGNTIYF. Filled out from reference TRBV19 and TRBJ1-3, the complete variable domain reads DGGITQSPKYLFRKEGQNVTLSCEQNLNHDAMYWYRQDPGQGLRLIYYSQIVNDFQKGDIAEGYSVSREKKESFPLTVTSAQKNPTAFYLCASSIAGELTGNTIYFGEGSWLTVV.

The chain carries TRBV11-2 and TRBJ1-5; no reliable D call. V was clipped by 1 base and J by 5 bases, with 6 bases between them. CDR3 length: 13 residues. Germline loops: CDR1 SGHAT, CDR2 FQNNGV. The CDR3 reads CASSLGLYQPQHF. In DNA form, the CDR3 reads TGTGCCAGCAGCTTAGGTCTCTATCAGCCCCAGCATTTT.

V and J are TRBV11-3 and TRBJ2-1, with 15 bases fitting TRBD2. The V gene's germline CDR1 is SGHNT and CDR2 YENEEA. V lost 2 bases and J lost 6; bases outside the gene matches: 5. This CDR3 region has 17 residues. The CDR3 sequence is CASSLRTSGGASNEQFF. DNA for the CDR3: TGTGCCAGCAGCTTACGGACTAGCGGGGGGGCAAGCAATGAGCAGTTCTTC.

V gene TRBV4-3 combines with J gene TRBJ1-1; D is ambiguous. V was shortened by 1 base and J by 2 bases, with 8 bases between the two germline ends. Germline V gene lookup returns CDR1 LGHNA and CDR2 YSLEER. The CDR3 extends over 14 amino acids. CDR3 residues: CASSQGLSNTEAFF. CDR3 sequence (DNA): TGCGCCAGCAGCCAAGGTTTGTCAAACACTGAAGCTTTCTTT.

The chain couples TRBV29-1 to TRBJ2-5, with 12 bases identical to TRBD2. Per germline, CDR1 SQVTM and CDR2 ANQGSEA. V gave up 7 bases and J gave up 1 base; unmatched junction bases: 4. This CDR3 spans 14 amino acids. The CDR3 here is CSAGGLAGQETQYF. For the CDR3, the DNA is TGCAGCGCCGGGGGACTAGCGGGCCAAGAGACCCAGTACTTC.

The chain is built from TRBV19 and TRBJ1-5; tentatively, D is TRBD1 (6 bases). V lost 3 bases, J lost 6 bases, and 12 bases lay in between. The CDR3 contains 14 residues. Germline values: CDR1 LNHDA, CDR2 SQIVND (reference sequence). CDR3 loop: CASSMQGLPQPQHF. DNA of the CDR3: TGTGCCAGTAGTATGCAGGGGCTCCCTCAGCCCCAGCATTTT.

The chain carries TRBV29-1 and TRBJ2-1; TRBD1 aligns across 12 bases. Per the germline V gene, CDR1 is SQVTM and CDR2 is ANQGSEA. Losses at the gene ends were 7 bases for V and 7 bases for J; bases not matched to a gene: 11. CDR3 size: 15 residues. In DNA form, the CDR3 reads TGCAGCGGCGAAGGGGACAGGGGGCGCGAGAATGAGCAGTTCTTC. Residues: CSGEGDRGRENEQFF.

CDR3 DNA: TGTGCCAGCAGCTTCGTCGGCAATGAGCAGTTCTTC. It encodes CASSFVGNEQFF. The chain links TRBV7-2 to TRBJ2-1; no clear D. The CDR3 is 12 amino acids. The V end was cut by 3 bases, the J end by 6 bases, with 6 bases between. Germline V lookup: CDR1 SGHTA, CDR2 FQGNSA.

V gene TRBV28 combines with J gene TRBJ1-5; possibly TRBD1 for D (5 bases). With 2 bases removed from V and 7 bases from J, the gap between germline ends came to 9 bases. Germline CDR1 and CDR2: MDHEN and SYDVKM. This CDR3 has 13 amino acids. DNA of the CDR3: TGTGCCAGCAGTTTACCCGGGGGACAGCCCCAGCATTTT. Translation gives CASSLPGGQPQHF.

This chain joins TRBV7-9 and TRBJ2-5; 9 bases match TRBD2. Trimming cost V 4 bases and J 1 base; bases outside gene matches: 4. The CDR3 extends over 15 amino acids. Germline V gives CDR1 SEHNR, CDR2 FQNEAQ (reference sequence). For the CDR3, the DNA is TGTGCCAGCAGCTCCTGGACTAGCGCCCAAGAGACCCAGTACTTC. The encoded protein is CASSSWTSAQETQYF.

For the CDR3, the DNA is TGCGCCAGCAGCCGCTTATCGGACAGCCTCTACGAGCAGTACTTC. Protein: CASSRLSDSLYEQYF. The chain links TRBV5-1 to TRBJ2-7, with D perhaps TRBD1 (6 bases). The ends were cut back, 4 bases at V and 3 bases at J, with 17 bases in the middle. This CDR3 contains 15 residues. CDR1 and CDR2 (germline): SGHRS, YFSETQ.